Here is one T cell receptor beta chain with its context. Its antigen is still unknown. Deletions cut 4 bases from V and 4 bases from J, with 8 bases between. CDR3 length: 11 amino acids. Germline V CDR1 and CDR2: DFQATT, SNEGSKA (reference sequence). Primers for the PCR totalled 60 Vbeta and 13 Jbeta. In the original analysis: In a later analysis, 8.5 million to 14 million of about 80 million unique beta chains occurred in at least two donors. Measured with immunoSEQ multiplex PCR; TCRdb has only the in-frame clones, and not every one. V, J and clone size are those of that table, while D and trimming were read from the DNA. The sample comprises roughly 140,000 clones, approximately 78% of which are singletons, and 3% rests with the top ten. The record originates from a study of cytomegalovirus exposure and HLA in healthy donors. Looking at the study overall: Among the 400 or so donors who were genotyped, approximately 84% fell in the genetic ancestry cluster that is associated with self-reported Caucasian donors.

Regarding the study as a whole: Roughly uniform sequencing depth across donors was assumed, possibly incorrectly.

The specimen was PBMCs. The chain links TRBV20-1 to TRBJ2-7; the D gene is possibly TRBD1 (5 bases). This sequence originates from a man between 40 and 49 years old in good health and CMV-seropositive. CDR3 nucleotides: TGCAGTGCTACAGGGTTATACGAGCAGTACTTC. As protein: CSATGLYEQYF.